This TCR beta chain was profiled in a study of beta chain features in type 1 diabetes. Study summary: In age, gender and cell yields, patients were similar to healthy donors. Notes on the study in general: Insertion counts at VDJ junctions were lower in type 1 diabetes patients, who also showed more deletions there.

Trimming shortened V by 2 bases and J by 5 bases, and 10 bases separated the two germline ends. The CDR3 is 13 amino acids. CDR1 GTSNPN and CDR2 SVGIG come from the germline V gene (reference sequence). A single heparinised draw of about 100 mL on average was taken per donor. CD4+ naive, central memory, regulatory and stem cell-like memory cells were sorted via CD45RO/CCR7/CD25/CD127/CD95/CD27. On this clone itself: The antigen is unknown.

Reverse transcribing all isolated RNA meant expressed TCRB transcripts were sequenced. Profiled with immunoSEQ multiplex PCR; TCRdb holds only in-frame clones, not every one. Found here are about 470,000 clones, roughly 31% of them singletons; the top ten hold 0.05% to 0.07%. Sequences were obtained from naive CD4+ T cells from blood. The clonotype originates from a man aged 18 to 30 in good health. The chain links TRBV30 to TRBJ1-5; maybe TRBD1 (5 bases). DNA for the CDR3: TGTGCCTGGAGTTTGACAGCGGATCAGCCCCAGCATTTT. Its translation: CAWSLTADQPQHF. Variable domain in full (rest from reference TRBV30 and TRBJ1-5): SQTIHQWPATLVQPVGSPLSLECTVEGTSNPNLYWYRQAAGRGLQLLFYSVGIGQISSEVPQNLSASRPQDRQFILSSKKLLLSDSGFYLCAWSLTADQPQHFGDGTRLSIL.